Each of the 32 T cell receptor beta chains below was sequenced from the same sample in a study of OX40 agonist ivuxolimab in advanced cancers. Data came from immunoSEQ multiplex PCR; TCRdb stores just in-frame clones and leaves some out. This table has 91,000 or so clones, about nine tenths appearing once. The sequences come from CD4+ or CD8+ T cells sorted from blood, collected in a trial of the OX40 agonist ivuxolimab. The receptors derive from an adult with an advanced solid tumor such as melanoma, head and neck, liver or kidney cancer.

V gene TRBV6-5 combines with J gene TRBJ2-1; 7 nucleotides match TRBD1. The CDR3 loop spans 15 amino acids. Trimming removed 9 bases from V and 3 bases from J; junction bases left unmatched: 11. CDR1 is MNHEY, CDR2 SVGAGI, per germline. The CDR3 protein is CARIRRDRNYNEQFF. CDR3 bases: TGTGCCAGAATCAGAAGGGACAGAAACTACAATGAGCAGTTCTTC.

CDR3 sequence reads: CASSLAPSGDEKLFF. The DNA for the CDR3 is TGTGCCAGCAGTTTAGCCCCCAGTGGGGATGAAAAACTGTTTTTT. This chain links TRBV28 with TRBJ1-4; D not certain. The germline CDR1 and CDR2 sequences are MDHEN and SYDVKM. V was clipped by 2 bases and J by 6 bases, with 13 bases between them. The CDR3 extends over 15 amino acids. Using reference TRBV28 and TRBJ1-4 for the parts outside the CDR3, the full variable domain is DVKVTQSSRYLVKRTGEKVFLECVQDMDHENMFWYRQDPGLGLRLIYFSYDVKMKEKGDIPEGYSVSREKKERFSLILESASTNQTSMYLCASSLAPSGDEKLFFGSGTQLSVL.

This clone was detected a few times. The chain carries TRBV5-1 and TRBJ1-2; D is unclear. This CDR3 spans 14 amino acids. Trimming took 0 bases from V and 7 from J, leaving 13 bases between them. In germline, CDR1 is SGHRS, CDR2 YFSETQ. The CDR3 region is CASSLDPSLVGYTF. Written as DNA, the CDR3 is TGCGCCAGCAGCTTGGATCCATCTTTGGTTGGCTACACCTTC.

This clone occurred once. Mismatch with germline at one junction end may stem from a read error. The V call is TRBV2, the J call TRBJ2-2, with TRBD2 matching over 10 bases. This CDR3 comprises 15 residues. Per the germline V gene, CDR1 is SNHLY and CDR2 is FYNNEI. In DNA, the CDR3 is TGTGTCAGCCTAGCGGGGGTCGCGAACACCGGGGAGCTGTTTTTT. The encoded protein is CVSLAGVANTGELFF.

This clone turned up a few times. CDR3 protein: CASNLGQLKGNFF. CDR3 nucleotides: TGTGCCAGCAACCTGGGACAGCTGAAGGGGAATTTCTTT. The V and J genes are TRBV2 and TRBJ1-1; the match to TRBD1 covers 7 bases. The CDR3 has 13 residues. Germline values: CDR1 SNHLY, CDR2 FYNNEI. The V and J ends lost 7 bases and 13 bases, in that order; junction bases with no gene match: 15.

The chain joins TRBV5-5 to TRBJ1-4; perhaps TRBD1 as D (6 bases). Germline V gene data show CDR1 as SGHKS and CDR2 as YYEKEE (reference sequence). CDR3 length: 15 amino acids. V dropped 6 bases and J dropped 4 bases, with 16 bases sitting between them. The CDR3 region has the DNA TGTGCCAGCACCTTACGGGCCAGGGGTAATGAAAAACTGTTTTTT. Translating gives CASTLRARGNEKLFF.

The chain combines TRBV11-2 with TRBJ2-4; D unclear. Per germline, CDR1 SGHAT and CDR2 FQNNGV. Trimming took off 2 bases at V and 7 bases at J, with 3 bases between the two ends. The CDR3 is made up of 11 amino acids. CDR3 in DNA: TGTGCCAGCAGCTTAAACAACATTCAGTACTTC. It specifies CASSLNNIQYF.

V and J are TRBV4-2 and TRBJ2-1, with D possibly being TRBD2 (6 bases). The CDR3 runs 16 residues. V was shortened by 1 base and J by 7 bases, with 17 bases between the two germline ends. Germline V lookup: CDR1 LGHNA, CDR2 YNFKEQ. The CDR3 spells CASSQVAVNAWNEQFF. The CDR3 region has the DNA TGTGCCAGCAGCCAAGTAGCGGTCAATGCCTGGAATGAGCAGTTCTTC.

The V and J genes are TRBV5-6 and TRBJ2-7; D gene ambiguous. The V and J ends lost 0 bases and 0 bases respectively, with 7 bases between them. The CDR3 consists of 14 residues. CDR1 is SGHDT and CDR2 is YYEEEE in the germline V gene. CDR3 amino acids: CASSLVSSSYEQYF. The DNA for the CDR3 is TGTGCCAGCAGCTTGGTGTCGAGCTCCTACGAGCAGTACTTC.

The V gene is TRBV10-3, the J gene TRBJ2-1, with TRBD2 as a possible D gene (5 bases). With 5 bases removed from V and 10 bases from J, the gap between germline ends came to 12 bases. There are 12 residues in the CDR3. Germline V gene sequence: CDR1 ENHRY, CDR2 SYGVKD. The CDR3 region is CAISTEGAEQFF. CDR3 sequence (DNA): TGTGCCATCAGTACAGAGGGTGCAGAGCAGTTCTTC.

This clone was observed once. The rearrangement joins TRBV5-1 to TRBJ2-3; possible D gene TRBD1, 6 bases. Germline lookup yields CDR1 SGHRS and CDR2 YFSETQ. The V end lost 4 bases, the J end lost 5 bases, and 17 bases lay between the germline ends. The CDR3 is made up of 15 amino acids. In DNA form, the CDR3 reads TGCGCCAGCAGCGGAACAGGGTCTCAGGGAGATACGCAGTATTTT. Translation gives CASSGTGSQGDTQYF.

The genes are TRBV19 and TRBJ1-4; TRBD1 matches 7 bases. Trimming at V came to 6 bases and at J to 5 bases, leaving 6 bases not matched to a gene. Germline lookup yields CDR1 LNHDA and CDR2 SQIVND (reference sequence). The CDR3 is 14 residues long. The CDR3 sequence is CASSRTGQNEKLFF. The CDR3 region has the DNA TGTGCCAGTAGCCGGACAGGCCAGAATGAAAAACTGTTTTTT.

The chain carries TRBV28 and TRBJ2-7, with 7 bases matching TRBD1. J was trimmed by 3 bases and V by 6 bases; bases with no gene match: 11. Per germline, CDR1 MDHEN and CDR2 SYDVKM. CDR3 size: 15 residues. Here the CDR3 DNA reads TGTGCCAGCAGCCGGACAGGAAACCGTGGCTACGAGCAGTACTTC. Translating it yields CASSRTGNRGYEQYF.

This sequence joins TRBV10-2 and TRBJ2-5, with 13 nucleotides matching TRBD2. Per the germline V gene, CDR1 is WSHSY and CDR2 is SAAADI. This CDR3 has 15 amino acids. With 2 bases clipped from V and 3 bases from J, the junction kept 0 bases outside the gene matches. CDR3: CASSEGLAGEETQYF. The CDR3 region has the DNA TGCGCCAGCAGTGAGGGACTAGCGGGAGAAGAGACCCAGTACTTC.

The rearrangement joins TRBV7-9 to TRBJ2-1; the D gene is possibly TRBD2 (6 bases). Trimming removed 5 bases from V and 9 bases from J, with 11 bases in between. Germline loops: CDR1 SEHNR, CDR2 FQNEAQ (reference sequence). The CDR3 totals 12 residues. This CDR3 is CASSLSGPEQFF. In nucleotides, the CDR3 is TGTGCCAGCAGCCTTAGCGGCCCTGAGCAGTTCTTC.

V gene TRBV25-1 combines with J gene TRBJ2-5; D call uncertain. The ends were cut back, 2 bases at V and 1 base at J, with 8 bases in the middle. The germline CDR1 and CDR2 sequences are MGHDK and SYGVNS. The CDR3 is 14 residues long. The CDR3 here is CASSEENSQETQYF. The CDR3 nucleotides read TGTGCCAGCAGTGAAGAAAATAGCCAAGAGACCCAGTACTTC. The whole variable domain, remainder taken from reference TRBV25-1 and TRBJ2-5, is EADIYQTPRYLVIGTGKKITLECSQTMGHDKMYWYQQDPGMELHLIHYSYGVNSTEKGDLSSESTVSRIRTEHFPLTLESARPSHTSQYLCASSEENSQETQYFGPGTRLLVL.

This sequence joins TRBV29-1 and TRBJ2-7; a weak D match, TRBD2 (5 bases). The CDR3 is 13 amino acids. V lost 6 bases and J 6 bases, leaving 18 bases between the germline ends. Germline-derived CDR1 and CDR2 are SQVTM and ANQGSEA. The CDR3 DNA reads as TGCAGCGTCGTTACGGGCCCCCGGGGCGAGCAGTACTTC. Encoded protein: CSVVTGPRGEQYF.

This clone showed up just a few times. This sequence joins TRBV6-6 and TRBJ2-7; D gene uncertain. The V and J ends lost 2 bases and 3 bases respectively, with 11 bases between them. Germline V CDR1 and CDR2: MNHNY, SVGAGI (reference sequence). CDR3 length equals 14 residues. CDR3 loop: CASSYADSIYEQYF. CDR3 coding DNA: TGTGCCAGCAGTTACGCAGACTCTATCTACGAGCAGTACTTC.

J is TRBJ1-1 and V is TRBV28, with D unresolved. This CDR3 is built from 14 residues. Trimming took 3 bases from V and 4 from J, leaving 12 bases between them. Germline-derived CDR1 and CDR2 are MDHEN and SYDVKM. The DNA for the CDR3 is TGTGCCAGCAGTTTGGGTAAGTGGGGCACTGAAGCTTTCTTT. Translating gives CASSLGKWGTEAFF.

V is TRBV6-5 and J is TRBJ2-7; unclear D gene. Looked up from germline, CDR1 is MNHEY and CDR2 is SVGAGI. The CDR3 is 14 residues long. V was pared by 4 bases and J by 2 bases, with 12 bases between. The CDR3 DNA reads TGTGCCAGCAGTTCCTCGTACGGCGCCTACGAGCAGTACTTC. Protein sequence: CASSSSYGAYEQYF.

This chain joins TRBV18 and TRBJ1-4; the match to TRBD1 covers 7 bases. Germline CDR1 and CDR2: KGHSH and LQKENI. Trimming cost V 5 bases and J 5 bases; bases outside gene matches: 5. The CDR3 contains 14 residues. The CDR3 sequence is CASSSRGLNEKLFF. CDR3 DNA sequence: TGTGCCAGCTCATCAAGGGGGCTCAATGAAAAACTGTTTTTT.

V and J are TRBV19 and TRBJ2-2, with a possible D match to TRBD1 (6 bases). V was trimmed by 10 bases and J by 2 bases, leaving 11 bases between them. CDR1 and CDR2 from the germline V gene are LNHDA and SQIVND (reference sequence). The CDR3 length is 13 residues. The CDR3 loop reads CATPDRNTGELFF. In DNA form, the CDR3 reads TGTGCCACCCCGGACAGAAACACCGGGGAGCTGTTTTTT. Using reference TRBV19 and TRBJ2-2 for the parts outside the CDR3, the full variable domain is DGGITQSPKYLFRKEGQNVTLSCEQNLNHDAMYWYRQDPGQGLRLIYYSQIVNDFQKGDIAEGYSVSREKKESFPLTVTSAQKNPTAFYLCATPDRNTGELFFGEGSRLTVL.

The chain has TRBV5-1 and TRBJ2-6; D possibly corresponds to TRBD1 (5 bases). Germline CDR1 SGHRS, CDR2 YFSETQ. This CDR3 is 15 amino acids long. With 6 bases removed from V and 3 bases from J, the gap between germline ends came to 13 bases. CDR3: CASTFQGVGANVLTF. CDR3 nucleotides: TGCGCCAGCACTTTTCAAGGGGTTGGGGCCAACGTCCTGACTTTC.

This clone has only one observation. This chain joins TRBV18 and TRBJ1-2; D ambiguous. The CDR3 is made up of 13 amino acids. Looked up from germline, CDR1 is KGHSH and CDR2 is LQKENI. The V end lost 1 base, the J end lost 6 bases, and 9 bases lay between the germline ends. CDR3 bases: TGTGCCAGCTCACCACGCCGTGCCGATGGCTACACCTTC. Translating it yields CASSPRRADGYTF.

Details on this clone: The conserved final phenylalanine or tryptophan is absent from the CDR3, which likely points to a read error. The DNA is omitted, as the CDR3 cannot be located on it reliably, and the CDR3 follows TCRdb's listing. The rearrangement uses TRBV9 and TRBJ2-7; the DNA was not used to check the table's D call, TRBD2. Inclusive of both ends, the CDR3 amounts to 16 amino acids. Germline values: CDR1 SGDLS, CDR2 YYNGEE. CDR3 in amino acids: CASSVVGGLAGDRGLR.

CDR3 nucleotides: TGTGCCAGTAGCGGACTAGCGGGAGTCCCTCTTAACAATGAGCAGTTCTTC. This sequence encodes CASSGLAGVPLNNEQFF. The V gene is TRBV19, the J gene TRBJ2-1; 13 bases are a match to TRBD2. This CDR3 is built from 17 residues. V lost 6 bases and J lost 5; bases outside the gene matches: 10. Germline V gene sequence: CDR1 LNHDA, CDR2 SQIVND (reference sequence).

The chain carries TRBV5-1 and TRBJ2-1, with 9 bases aligning to TRBD2. V trimming: 4 bases; J trimming: 1 base; junction bases outside the gene matches: 6. The germline V gene encodes CDR1 SGHRS and CDR2 YFSETQ. The CDR3 is made up of 16 amino acids. The CDR3 reads CASSAGSGRSYNEQFF. The CDR3 DNA follows: TGCGCCAGCAGCGCTGGTAGCGGGAGATCCTACAATGAGCAGTTCTTC. The full variable domain, rest sourced from reference TRBV5-1 and TRBJ2-1, is KAGVTQTPRYLIKTRGQQVTLSCSPISGHRSVSWYQQTPGQGLQFLFEYFSETQRNKGNFPGRFSGRQFSNSRSEMNVSTLELGDSALYLCASSAGSGRSYNEQFFGPGTRLTVL.

This clone was found a few times. The rearrangement joins TRBV7-9 to TRBJ2-7; D is unresolved. The CDR3 consists of 11 residues. Trimming removed 4 bases at V and 5 bases at J, with 6 bases between. The V gene's germline CDR1 is SEHNR and CDR2 FQNEAQ (reference sequence). DNA for the CDR3: TGTGCCAGCAGCTCCGACGACGAGCAGTACTTC. Encoded protein: CASSSDDEQYF.

The chain has TRBV5-1 and TRBJ2-3; TRBD2 agrees at 9 bases. The CDR3 is 14 amino acids. Germline V gene lookup returns CDR1 SGHRS and CDR2 YFSETQ. With 4 bases clipped from V and 3 bases from J, the junction kept 3 bases outside the gene matches. CDR3: CASSKTSGTDTQYF. The CDR3 nucleotides are TGCGCCAGCAGCAAGACTAGCGGTACAGATACGCAGTATTTT.

V usage is TRBV6-1 and J usage is TRBJ1-1; D might be TRBD1 (5 bases). V lost 3 bases and J lost 4, with 15 bases in between. Germline CDR1 is MNHNS and CDR2 is SASEGT. This CDR3 region has 15 residues. CDR3 nucleotides: TGTGCCAGCAGTGAGCTGGGGCCGATATCCACTGAAGCTTTCTTT. Amino acid sequence: CASSELGPISTEAFF.

This sequence joins TRBV30 and TRBJ2-1; TRBD2 matches at 9 bases. Germline V gene lookup returns CDR1 GTSNPN and CDR2 SVGIG (reference sequence). After removal of 3 bases from V and 5 bases from J, the junction contained 5 bases not matched to a gene. This CDR3 is 14 amino acids long. DNA for the CDR3: TGTGCCTGGAGAACCCTAGCGGGGAACAATGAGCAGTTCTTC. As protein: CAWRTLAGNNEQFF.

The chain carries TRBV21-1 and TRBJ2-5. TRBV21-1 is a listed pseudogene. CDR3 size: 14 residues. CDR3 loop: CASSTAKGRETQYF. CDR3 nucleotide sequence: TGTGCCAGCAGCACGGCTAAAGGTAGGGAGACCCAGTACTTC.